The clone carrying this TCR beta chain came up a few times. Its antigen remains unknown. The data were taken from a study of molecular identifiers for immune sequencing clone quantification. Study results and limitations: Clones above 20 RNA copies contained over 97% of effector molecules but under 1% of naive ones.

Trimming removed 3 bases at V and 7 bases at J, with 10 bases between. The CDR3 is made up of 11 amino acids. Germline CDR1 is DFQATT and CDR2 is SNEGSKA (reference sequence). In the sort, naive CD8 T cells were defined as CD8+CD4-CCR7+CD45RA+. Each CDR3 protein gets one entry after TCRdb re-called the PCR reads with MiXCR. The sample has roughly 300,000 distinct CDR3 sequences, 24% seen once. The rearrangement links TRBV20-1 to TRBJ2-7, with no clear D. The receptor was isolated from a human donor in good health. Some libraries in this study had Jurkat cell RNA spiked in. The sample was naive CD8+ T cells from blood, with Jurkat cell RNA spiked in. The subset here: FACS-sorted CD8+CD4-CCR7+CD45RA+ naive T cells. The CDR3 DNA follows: TGCAGTGCTAGTTCCGGTGGTGAGCAGTACTTC. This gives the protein CSASSGGEQYF.